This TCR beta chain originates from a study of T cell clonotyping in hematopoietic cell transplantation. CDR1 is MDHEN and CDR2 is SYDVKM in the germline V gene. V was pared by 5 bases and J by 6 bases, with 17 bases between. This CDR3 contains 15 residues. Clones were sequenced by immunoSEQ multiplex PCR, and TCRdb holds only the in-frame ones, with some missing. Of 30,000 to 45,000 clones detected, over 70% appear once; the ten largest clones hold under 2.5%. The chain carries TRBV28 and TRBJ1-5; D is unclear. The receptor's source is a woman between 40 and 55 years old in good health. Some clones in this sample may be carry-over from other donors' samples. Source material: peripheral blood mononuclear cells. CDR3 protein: CASSPRTSGSQPQHF. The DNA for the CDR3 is TGTGCCAGCAGTCCCCGCACGAGCGGGAGTCAGCCCCAGCATTTT.